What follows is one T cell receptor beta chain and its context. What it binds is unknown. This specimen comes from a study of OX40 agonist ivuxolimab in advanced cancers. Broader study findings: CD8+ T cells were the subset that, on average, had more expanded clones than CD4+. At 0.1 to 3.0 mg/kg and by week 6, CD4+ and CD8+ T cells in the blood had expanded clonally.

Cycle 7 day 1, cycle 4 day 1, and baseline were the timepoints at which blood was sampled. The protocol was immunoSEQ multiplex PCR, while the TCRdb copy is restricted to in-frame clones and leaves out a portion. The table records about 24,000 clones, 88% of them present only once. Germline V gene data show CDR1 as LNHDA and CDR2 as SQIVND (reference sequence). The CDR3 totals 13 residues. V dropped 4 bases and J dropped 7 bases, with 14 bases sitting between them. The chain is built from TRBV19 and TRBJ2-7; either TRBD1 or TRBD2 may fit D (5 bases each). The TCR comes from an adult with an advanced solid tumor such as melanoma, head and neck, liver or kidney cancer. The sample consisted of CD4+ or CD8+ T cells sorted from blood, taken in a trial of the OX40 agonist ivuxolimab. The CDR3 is CASSTGAMGEQYF. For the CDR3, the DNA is TGTGCCAGTAGTACCGGGGCCATGGGGGAGCAGTACTTC.